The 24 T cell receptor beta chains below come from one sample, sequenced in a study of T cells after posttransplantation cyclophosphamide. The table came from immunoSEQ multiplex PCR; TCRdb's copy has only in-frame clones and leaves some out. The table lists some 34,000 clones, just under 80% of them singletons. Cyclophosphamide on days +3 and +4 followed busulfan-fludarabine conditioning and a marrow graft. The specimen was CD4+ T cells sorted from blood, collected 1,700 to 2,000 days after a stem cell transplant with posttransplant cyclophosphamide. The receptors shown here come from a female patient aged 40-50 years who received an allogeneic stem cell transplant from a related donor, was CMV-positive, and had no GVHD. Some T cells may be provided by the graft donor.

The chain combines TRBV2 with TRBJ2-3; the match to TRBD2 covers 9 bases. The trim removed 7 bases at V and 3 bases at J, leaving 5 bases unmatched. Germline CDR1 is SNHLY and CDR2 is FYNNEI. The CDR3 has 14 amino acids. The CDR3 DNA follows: TGTGCCAGCAAGGCGGGGGGGCCAACAGATACGCAGTATTTT. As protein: CASKAGGPTDTQYF.

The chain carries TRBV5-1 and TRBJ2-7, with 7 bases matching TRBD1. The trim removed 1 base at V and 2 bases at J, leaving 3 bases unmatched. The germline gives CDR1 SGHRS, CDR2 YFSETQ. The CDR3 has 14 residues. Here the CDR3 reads CASSLTGAPYEQYF. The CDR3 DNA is TGCGCCAGCAGCTTGACAGGGGCGCCCTACGAGCAGTACTTC. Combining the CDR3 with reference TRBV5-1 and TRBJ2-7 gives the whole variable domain KAGVTQTPRYLIKTRGQQVTLSCSPISGHRSVSWYQQTPGQGLQFLFEYFSETQRNKGNFPGRFSGRQFSNSRSEMNVSTLELGDSALYLCASSLTGAPYEQYFGPGTRLTVT.

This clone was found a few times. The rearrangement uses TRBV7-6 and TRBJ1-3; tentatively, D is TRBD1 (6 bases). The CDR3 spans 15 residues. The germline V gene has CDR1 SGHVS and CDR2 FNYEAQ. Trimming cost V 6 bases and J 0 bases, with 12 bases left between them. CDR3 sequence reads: CASSSTGRSGNTIYF. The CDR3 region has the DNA TGTGCCAGCAGTTCTACAGGGCGCTCTGGAAACACCATATATTTT.

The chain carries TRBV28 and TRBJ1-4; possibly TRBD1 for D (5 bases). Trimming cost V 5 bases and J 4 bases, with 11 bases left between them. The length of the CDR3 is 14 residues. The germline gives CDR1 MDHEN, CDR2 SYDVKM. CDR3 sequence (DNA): TGTGCCAGCAGTCCCCGACAGAGTAATGAAAAACTGTTTTTT. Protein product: CASSPRQSNEKLFF.

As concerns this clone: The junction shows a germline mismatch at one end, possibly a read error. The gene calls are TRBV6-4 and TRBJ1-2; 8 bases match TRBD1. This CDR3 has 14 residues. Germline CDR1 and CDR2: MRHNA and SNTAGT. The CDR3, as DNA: TGTGCCAGCAGTGGAGGATGGGCAGGGGGCAAAATGTCCTTC. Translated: CASSGGWAGGKMSF.

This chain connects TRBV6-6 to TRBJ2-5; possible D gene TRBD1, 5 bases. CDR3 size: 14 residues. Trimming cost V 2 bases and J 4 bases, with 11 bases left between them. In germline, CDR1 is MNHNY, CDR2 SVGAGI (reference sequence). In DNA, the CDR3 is TGTGCCAGCAGTTACACCCTTGGGGCAGAGACCCAGTACTTC. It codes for CASSYTLGAETQYF.

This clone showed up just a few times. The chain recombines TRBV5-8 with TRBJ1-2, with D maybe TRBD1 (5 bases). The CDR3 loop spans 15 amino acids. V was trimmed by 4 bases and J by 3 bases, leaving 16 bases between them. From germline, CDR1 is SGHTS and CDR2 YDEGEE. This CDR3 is CASSPKDRQYYGYTF. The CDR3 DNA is TGTGCCAGCAGCCCAAAAGATAGACAGTACTATGGCTACACCTTC.

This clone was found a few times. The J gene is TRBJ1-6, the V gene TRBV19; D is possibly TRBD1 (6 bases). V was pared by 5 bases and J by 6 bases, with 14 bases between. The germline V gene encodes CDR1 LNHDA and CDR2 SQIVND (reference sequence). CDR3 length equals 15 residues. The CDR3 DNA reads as TGTGCCAGTAGTGGGACAACCGCTCTTAATTCACCCCTCCACTTT. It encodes CASSGTTALNSPLHF.

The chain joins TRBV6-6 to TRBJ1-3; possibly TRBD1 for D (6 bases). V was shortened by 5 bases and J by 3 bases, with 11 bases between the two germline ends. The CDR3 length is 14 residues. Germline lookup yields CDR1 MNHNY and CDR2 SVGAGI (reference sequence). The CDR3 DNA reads TGTGCCAGCAGTAACGGGGGGCTTGGAAACACCATATATTTT. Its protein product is CASSNGGLGNTIYF.

The CDR3 sequence: CAWSDHDREVEQYF. CDR3 in DNA: TGTGCCTGGAGTGACCATGACAGGGAGGTCGAGCAGTACTTC. The genes are TRBV30 and TRBJ2-7; D is possibly TRBD1 (7 bases). Per the germline V gene, CDR1 is GTSNPN and CDR2 is SVGIG (reference sequence). Between the trimmed V and J ends, which lost 1 base and 6 bases, there was a span of 16 bases. The CDR3 consists of 14 residues.

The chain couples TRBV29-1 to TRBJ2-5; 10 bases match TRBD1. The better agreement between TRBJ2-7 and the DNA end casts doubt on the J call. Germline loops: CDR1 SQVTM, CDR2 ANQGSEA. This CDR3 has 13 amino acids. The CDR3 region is CSAGQGESYEQYF. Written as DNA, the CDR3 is TGCAGCGCTGGACAGGGGGAGTCCTACGAGCAGTACTTC.

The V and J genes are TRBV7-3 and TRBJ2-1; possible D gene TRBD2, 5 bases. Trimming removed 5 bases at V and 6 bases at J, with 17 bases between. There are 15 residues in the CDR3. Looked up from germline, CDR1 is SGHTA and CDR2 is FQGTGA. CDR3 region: CASSRTGSLSNEQFF. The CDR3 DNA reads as TGTGCCAGCAGCCGGACTGGGTCCCTATCCAATGAGCAGTTCTTC.

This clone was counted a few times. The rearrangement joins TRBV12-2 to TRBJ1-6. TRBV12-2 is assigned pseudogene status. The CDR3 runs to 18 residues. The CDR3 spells CASRPKGGESETNSPLHF. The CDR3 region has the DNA TGTGCAAGTCGCCCTAAGGGCGGGGAGTCGGAAACGAATTCACCCCTCCACTTT.

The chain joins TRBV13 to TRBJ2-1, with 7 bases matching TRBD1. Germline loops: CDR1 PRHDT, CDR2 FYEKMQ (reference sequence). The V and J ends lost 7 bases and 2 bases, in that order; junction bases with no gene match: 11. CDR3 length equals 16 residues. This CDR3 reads CASILRGQGAYNEQFF. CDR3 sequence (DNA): TGTGCCAGCATCCTTAGAGGGCAGGGGGCCTACAATGAGCAGTTCTTC. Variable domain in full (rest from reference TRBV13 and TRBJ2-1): AAGVIQSPRHLIKEKRETATLKCYPIPRHDTVYWYQQGPGQDPQFLISFYEKMQSDKGSIPDRFSAQQFSDYHSELNMSSLELGDSALYFCASILRGQGAYNEQFFGPGTRLTVL.

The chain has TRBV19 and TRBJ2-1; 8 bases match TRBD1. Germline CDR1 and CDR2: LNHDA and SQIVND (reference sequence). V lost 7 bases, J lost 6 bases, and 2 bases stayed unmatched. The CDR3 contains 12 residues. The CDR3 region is CASTQGGNEQFF. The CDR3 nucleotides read TGTGCCAGTACACAGGGGGGCAATGAGCAGTTCTTC.

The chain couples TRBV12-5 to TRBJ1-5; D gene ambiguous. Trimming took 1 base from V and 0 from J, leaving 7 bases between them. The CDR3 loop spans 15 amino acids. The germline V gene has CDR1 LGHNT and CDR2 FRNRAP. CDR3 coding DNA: TGTGCTAGTGGTTTGGACAGAATTAGCAATCAGCCCCAGCATTTT. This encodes CASGLDRISNQPQHF.

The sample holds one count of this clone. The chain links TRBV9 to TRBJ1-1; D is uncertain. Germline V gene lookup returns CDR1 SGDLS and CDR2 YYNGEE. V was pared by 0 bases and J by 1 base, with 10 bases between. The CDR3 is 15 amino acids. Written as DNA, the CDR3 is TGTGCCAGCAGCGTAGCATCATCATCGAACACTGAAGCTTTCTTT. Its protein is CASSVASSSNTEAFF.

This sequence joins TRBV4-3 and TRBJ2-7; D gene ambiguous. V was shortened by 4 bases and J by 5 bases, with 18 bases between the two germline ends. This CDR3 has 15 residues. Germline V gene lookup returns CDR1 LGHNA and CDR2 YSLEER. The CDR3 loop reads CASSLRPGAGNEQYF. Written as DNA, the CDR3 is TGCGCCAGCAGCCTCCGACCTGGAGCTGGAAACGAGCAGTACTTC.

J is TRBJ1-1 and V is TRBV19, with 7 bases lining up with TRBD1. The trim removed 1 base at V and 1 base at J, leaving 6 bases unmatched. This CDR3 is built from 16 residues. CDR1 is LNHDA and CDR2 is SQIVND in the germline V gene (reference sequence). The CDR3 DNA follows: TGTGCCAGTAGTATAGGTCCGACAGGGACGAACACTGAAGCTTTCTTT. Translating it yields CASSIGPTGTNTEAFF.

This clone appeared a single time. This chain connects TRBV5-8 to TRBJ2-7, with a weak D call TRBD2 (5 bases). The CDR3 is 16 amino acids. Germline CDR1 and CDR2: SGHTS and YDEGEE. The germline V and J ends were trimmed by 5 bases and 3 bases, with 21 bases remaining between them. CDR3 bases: TGTGCCAGCAGGTCGGGCGCGACTATCCTTGGCTACGAGCAGTACTTC. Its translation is CASRSGATILGYEQYF.

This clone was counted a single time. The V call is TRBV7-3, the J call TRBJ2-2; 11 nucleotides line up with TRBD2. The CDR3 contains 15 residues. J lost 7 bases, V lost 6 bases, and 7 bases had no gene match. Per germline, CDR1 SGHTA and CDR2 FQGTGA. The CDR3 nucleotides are TGTGCCAGCAGTTTAGCGGGGGGGCAAGGCGGGGAGCTGTTTTTT. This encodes CASSLAGGQGGELFF.

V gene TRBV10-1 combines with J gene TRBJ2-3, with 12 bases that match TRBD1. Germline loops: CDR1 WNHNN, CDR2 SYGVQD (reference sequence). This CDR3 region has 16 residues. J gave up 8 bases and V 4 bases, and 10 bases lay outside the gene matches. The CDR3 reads CASSGDRGPLAPTQYF. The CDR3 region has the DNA TGCGCCAGCAGTGGGGACAGGGGGCCCCTCGCCCCTACGCAGTATTTT.

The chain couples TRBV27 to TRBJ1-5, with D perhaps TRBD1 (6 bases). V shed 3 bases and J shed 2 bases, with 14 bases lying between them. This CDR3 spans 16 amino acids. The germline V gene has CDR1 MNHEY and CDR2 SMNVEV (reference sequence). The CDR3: CASSFSGAGGNQPQHF. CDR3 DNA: TGTGCCAGCAGTTTCTCGGGGGCGGGGGGCAATCAGCCCCAGCATTTT.

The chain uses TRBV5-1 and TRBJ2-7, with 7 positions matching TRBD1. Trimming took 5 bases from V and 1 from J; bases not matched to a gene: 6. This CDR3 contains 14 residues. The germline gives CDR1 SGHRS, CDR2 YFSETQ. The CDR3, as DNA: TGCGCCAGCAGTAGGACAGGAGTTTCCTACGAGCAGTACTTC. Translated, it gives CASSRTGVSYEQYF.